This TCR beta chain was recorded in a study of control samples from healthy donors and cancer patients (dated by TCRdb to the early 2020s). Libraries were constructed by the immunoSEQ multiplex PCR assay. TCRdb re-hosts the immuneACCESS table, in-frame sequences only. Its copies lack some clones; in the studies checked, an unresolved V gene accounts for under half of them, and the cause for the rest is not known. The sample profile shows tens of thousands of clones; roughly 87% of them were found once. The ten biggest clones cover 4% of the sample. This clone was detected a few times. Its target antigen remains unknown. No much larger clonotype is one base removed from it; base qualities were not supplied. Clipping removes 4 bases from V and 4 bases from J, with 9 as the unmatched junction base count. The germline V gene (reference sequence) specifies LGHDT as CDR1 and YNNKEL as CDR2. The CDR3 numbers 15 residues from cysteine through phenylalanine. The entry retains the CDR3 DNA only, 45 bases that are in frame from base 1.

The TCR comes from a woman in her 50s in good health. The receptor chain draws on TRBV3-1 (or the pseudogene TRBV3-2) and TRBJ1-2; 7 of the junction bases match TRBD1. The sequencing sample was made of blood. The bases read TGTGCCAGCAGCCTTCGACAGGGTGGAGGCTATGGCTACACCTTC. Its translation reads: CASSLRQGGGYGYTF.